This TCR beta chain was recorded in a study of T cell clusters in autoimmune cytopenias. This clonotype is medium-sized (0.01 to 0.1%) by frequency. Its antigen is still unknown. TRB rearrangements were amplified by touch-down multiplex PCR with mixed TRB-A/B primers. TCRdb re-called the multiplex PCR reads, yielding one record per CDR3 amino acid sequence without DNA. This sample's table reports over a thousand distinct CDR3 sequences. Findings and limits, study-wide: Primary autoimmune cytopenia patients seemingly lacked the physiological T cell clusters found in healthy donors. Comparing secondary cytopenia with chronic lymphocytic leukemia showed no cluster-lack signature, apparently masked by lymphoma repertoire. TRB repertoire shifts in secondary cytopenia and chronic lymphocytic leukemia mostly reflected lymphoma, not autoimmunity. The T cell clusters were defined only in silico, without experimental functional validation.

Some 40,000 genome equivalents of blood DNA were amplified for TRB. The CDR3 is 15 residues long. V gene TRBV12-3 or TRBV12-4 combines with J gene TRBJ2-7; with no DNA, the TCRdb D assignment of TRBD1 cannot be verified. The receptor was derived from a human donor with an autoimmune cytopenia or autoimmune hepatitis (not recorded which). What was sequenced was peripheral blood. CDR3 amino acids: CASRRPGHNSYEQYF.